These 5 T cell receptor beta chains were all obtained from the same sample, sequenced in a study of CD8+ T cells in alopecia areata. It was cDNA, reverse transcribed from extracted RNA, that served as the sequencing template. Sequencing used immunoSEQ multiplex PCR; TCRdb keeps in-frame clones, though not all of them. Of about 160,000 clones listed, around 47% are singletons. Sequenced: CD4+ T cells sorted from blood. The receptors were gathered from a human donor with alopecia areata.

This clone was found a few times. This rearrangement joins TRBV11-2 to TRBJ2-5; 7 bases match TRBD2. The CDR3 runs 16 residues. V shed 5 bases and J 3 bases; nucleotides not matched to a gene: 12. Germline CDR1 reads SGHAT; CDR2 reads FQNNGV. The CDR3 protein is CASSTGTTRKEETQYF. CDR3 nucleotides: TGTGCCAGCAGCACCGGGACTACTAGGAAGGAAGAGACCCAGTACTTC. Drawing the rest from reference TRBV11-2 and TRBJ2-5, the complete variable domain is EAGVAQSPRYKIIEKRQSVAFWCNPISGHATLYWYQQILGQGPKLLIQFQNNGVVDDSQLPKDRFSAERLKGVDSTLKIQPAKLEDSAVYLCASSTGTTRKEETQYFGPGTRLLVL.

The chain links TRBV30 to TRBJ2-3; TRBD2 aligns across 7 bases. The CDR3 has 16 residues. Germline V gives CDR1 GTSNPN, CDR2 SVGIG (reference sequence). V trimming: 0 bases; J trimming: 0 bases; junction bases outside the gene matches: 6. This chain's CDR3 is CAWSVRSSGSTDTQYF. CDR3 coding DNA: TGTGCCTGGAGTGTACGGAGTAGCGGGAGCACAGATACGCAGTATTTT.

The chain links TRBV4-1 to TRBJ2-5; 7 bases line up with TRBD2. Germline V gene lookup returns CDR1 MGHRA and CDR2 YSYEKL. Trimming took 0 bases from V and 3 from J; bases not matched to a gene: 10. This CDR3 region has 17 residues. CDR3 amino acids: CASSQEQGREVEETQYF. The CDR3 DNA follows: TGCGCCAGCAGCCAAGAACAAGGTCGGGAGGTTGAAGAGACCCAGTACTTC.

The V call is TRBV2, the J call TRBJ1-2; D not resolved. Germline V gene sequence: CDR1 SNHLY, CDR2 FYNNEI. Trimming left V 6 bases short and J 2 bases short, with 7 bases between. This CDR3 has 12 residues. The CDR3 region is CASSRENYGYTF. Here the CDR3 DNA reads TGTGCCAGCAGCCGGGAAAACTATGGCTACACCTTC.

This clone was detected once. The chain has TRBV9 and TRBJ2-3; no clear D gene. V was shortened by 5 bases and J by 6 bases, with 13 bases between the two germline ends. The CDR3 totals 13 residues. Germline assignment: CDR1 SGDLS and CDR2 YYNGEE. CDR3 sequence: CASSYTIRDTQYF. Written as DNA, the CDR3 is TGTGCCAGCAGTTATACGATTAGGGATACGCAGTATTTT. Looking up the rest from reference TRBV9 and TRBJ2-3 gives the full variable domain: DSGVTQTPKHLITATGQRVTLRCSPRSGDLSVYWYQQSLDQGLQFLIQYYNGEERAKGNILERFSAQQFPDLHSELNLSSLELGDSALYFCASSYTIRDTQYFGPGTRLTVL.